What follows are 15 T cell receptor beta chains derived from one specimen sequenced in a study of OX40 agonist ivuxolimab in advanced cancers. Profiled with immunoSEQ multiplex PCR; TCRdb holds only in-frame clones, not every one. The sample lists roughly 73,000 clones, around 82% occurring once. The sequencing used CD4+ or CD8+ T cells sorted from blood, collected in a trial of the OX40 agonist ivuxolimab. The origin of the receptors is an adult with an advanced solid tumor such as melanoma, head and neck, liver or kidney cancer.

The CDR3 region has the DNA TGTGCCAGCAGCCCCGGGCGCACAGATACGCAGTATTTT. Translating gives CASSPGRTDTQYF. This rearrangement joins TRBV11-2 to TRBJ2-3; D call uncertain. Germline CDR1 is SGHAT and CDR2 is FQNNGV. This CDR3 is built from 13 residues. The V end was cut by 5 bases, the J end by 1 base, with 7 bases between.

The chain has TRBV11-2 and TRBJ2-4; 7 bases align to TRBD2. Unmatched junction bases numbered 13, after V lost 5 bases and J lost 3 bases. The CDR3 sequence is 17 residues long. The germline V gene has CDR1 SGHAT and CDR2 FQNNGV. The CDR3 coding sequence is TGTGCCAGCAGCCCCCCCGGGAGCGGGGTTTTCAAAAACATTCAGTACTTC. This translates into CASSPPGSGVFKNIQYF.

The CDR3: CAWRTGMNTEAFF. The CDR3 bases are TGTGCCTGGAGAACCGGGATGAACACTGAAGCTTTCTTT. The chain is built from TRBV30 and TRBJ1-1; D is unclear. Germline V gene data show CDR1 as GTSNPN and CDR2 as SVGIG (reference sequence). CDR3 length: 13 residues. V gave up 3 bases and J gave up 0 bases, with 8 bases separating them.

This sequence joins TRBV7-8 and TRBJ1-1; no definite D call. The germline V and J ends were trimmed by 3 bases and 4 bases, with 9 bases remaining between them. This CDR3 contains 13 residues. The germline V gene has CDR1 SGHVS and CDR2 FQNEAQ. The DNA for the CDR3 is TGTGCCAGCAGCTTGATGCGGTCCACTGAAGCTTTCTTT. Translation gives CASSLMRSTEAFF. Looking up the rest from reference TRBV7-8 and TRBJ1-1 gives the full variable domain: GAGVSQSPRYKVAKRGQDVALRCDPISGHVSLFWYQQALGQGPEFLTYFQNEAQLDKSGLPSDRFFAERPEGSVSTLKIQRTQQEDSAVYLCASSLMRSTEAFFGQGTRLTVV.

This chain joins TRBV9 and TRBJ2-1; 8 bases line up with TRBD1. CDR1 is SGDLS, CDR2 YYNGEE, per germline. CDR3 length: 15 residues. V trimming: 0 bases; J trimming: 7 bases; junction bases outside the gene matches: 6. This CDR3 reads CASSVVGTGGNEQFF. Written as DNA, the CDR3 is TGTGCCAGCAGCGTAGTTGGGACAGGAGGGAATGAGCAGTTCTTC.

In this sample, this clone turned up a few times. The rearrangement joins TRBV2 to TRBJ1-2; weak D call: TRBD1 (5 bases). CDR3 length: 14 residues. CDR1 is SNHLY and CDR2 is FYNNEI in the germline V gene. V was clipped by 1 base and J by 7 bases, with 13 bases between them. DNA of the CDR3: TGTGCCAGCAGTGAAGGACAGACCCTCGGTGGCTACACCTTC. It specifies CASSEGQTLGGYTF. Full variable domain (missing parts from reference TRBV2 and TRBJ1-2): EPEVTQTPSHQVTQMGQEVILRCVPISNHLYFYWYRQILGQKVEFLVSFYNNEISEKSEIFDDQFSVERPDGSNFTLKIRSTKLEDSAMYFCASSEGQTLGGYTFGSGTRLTVV.

The rearrangement joins TRBV19 to TRBJ2-1; 15 bases are a match to TRBD2. The CDR3 consists of 19 residues. Germline trimming cut 6 bases from V and 0 bases from J; bases unmatched to any gene: 9. Germline CDR1 LNHDA, CDR2 SQIVND (reference sequence). The CDR3 coding sequence is TGTGCCAGTAGCCTAAGGACTAGCGGGGGGGTCAGCTCCTACAATGAGCAGTTCTTC. Encoded protein: CASSLRTSGGVSSYNEQFF.

V gene TRBV27 combines with J gene TRBJ2-7; 16 bases agree with TRBD2. The CDR3 has 20 residues. From germline, CDR1 is MNHEY and CDR2 SMNVEV (reference sequence). After removal of 6 bases from V and 1 base from J, the junction contained 15 bases not matched to a gene. DNA of the CDR3: TGTGCCAGCAGATACTCCGGCGTGGGACTAGCGGGAGGGCGGTCCTACGAGCAGTACTTC. Translation: CASRYSGVGLAGGRSYEQYF.

V usage is TRBV10-1 and J usage is TRBJ2-7; TRBD1 matches 11 bases. Germline CDR1 reads WNHNN; CDR2 reads SYGVQD (reference sequence). The CDR3 sequence is 15 residues long. Germline trimming cut 1 base from V and 5 bases from J; bases unmatched to any gene: 4. The CDR3 spells CASSEYGQGAHEQYF. The CDR3 DNA reads as TGCGCCAGCAGTGAGTATGGACAGGGGGCCCACGAGCAGTACTTC.

V usage is TRBV10-3 and J usage is TRBJ1-5, with D maybe TRBD1 (5 bases). Per the germline V gene, CDR1 is ENHRY and CDR2 is SYGVKD. This CDR3 has 14 amino acids. The V gene lost 3 bases and the J gene lost 5 bases, with 11 bases spanning the gap. The CDR3 spells CAISERGVDQPQHF. CDR3 nucleotide sequence: TGTGCCATCAGTGAACGGGGGGTTGATCAGCCCCAGCATTTT.

This rearrangement joins TRBV27 to TRBJ2-7; 9 bases agree with TRBD1. This CDR3 is 16 amino acids long. Germline loops: CDR1 MNHEY, CDR2 SMNVEV (reference sequence). V dropped 6 bases and J dropped 3; count of bases not matched to a gene: 12. CDR3 amino acids: CASRPPVDRGYYEQYF. CDR3 coding DNA: TGTGCCAGCAGGCCACCCGTAGACAGGGGGTACTACGAGCAGTACTTC.

This clone was seen a single time. The chain combines TRBV19 with TRBJ2-5; the D gene could be TRBD1 or TRBD2 (5 bases each). The germline V and J ends were trimmed by 6 bases and 5 bases, with 10 bases remaining between them. The CDR3 is 12 residues long. Germline V CDR1 and CDR2: LNHDA, SQIVND (reference sequence). CDR3 region: CASRGPGETQYF. The CDR3 DNA reads as TGTGCCAGTAGGGGGCCGGGGGAGACCCAGTACTTC. Full variable domain (outside the CDR3, taken from reference TRBV19 and TRBJ2-5): DGGITQSPKYLFRKEGQNVTLSCEQNLNHDAMYWYRQDPGQGLRLIYYSQIVNDFQKGDIAEGYSVSREKKESFPLTVTSAQKNPTAFYLCASRGPGETQYFGPGTRLLVL.

The J gene is TRBJ1-2, the V gene TRBV4-1; possibly TRBD1 for D (6 bases). The CDR3 contains 15 residues. CDR1 is MGHRA and CDR2 is YSYEKL in the germline V gene. V was cut by 1 base and J by 4 bases, with 13 bases left in between. As DNA, the CDR3 is TGCGCCAGCAGCCAAGCCCGGACAGTCAGCTATGGCTACACCTTC. Its protein is CASSQARTVSYGYTF.

The chain carries TRBV21-1 and TRBJ2-2; the table calls TRBD2, which could not be checked here. TRBV21-1 is assigned pseudogene status. The length of the CDR3 is 16 residues. CDR3: CASSKAGREYSGELFF. The CDR3, as DNA: TGTGCCAGCAGCAAAGCTGGGCGGGAGTATAGCGGGGAGCTGTTTTTT.

This chain links TRBV7-2 with TRBJ2-7; TRBD2 is a possible D gene (5 bases). The germline V gene has CDR1 SGHTA and CDR2 FQGNSA. V was cut by 5 bases and J by 2 bases, with 13 bases left in between. The CDR3 extends over 14 amino acids. CDR3 nucleotides: TGTGCCAGCAGCCCCGGACTTAATACCTACGAGCAGTACTTC. It yields the protein CASSPGLNTYEQYF.